This passage covers 17 T cell receptor beta chains from one sample sequenced in a study of long-term antiretroviral therapy in people with HIV. This was the immunoSEQ v3.0 assay at survey level. Assay used: immunoSEQ multiplex PCR; TCRdb lists only in-frame clones, some missing. The table includes approximately 15,000 clones, less than 80% detected once. The source material was unsorted PBMCs, sampled 1.5 years before starting antiretroviral therapy. These receptors originate from a woman in her 50s with HIV.

The gene calls are TRBV30 and TRBJ1-1; perhaps TRBD1 as D (6 bases). CDR3 size: 14 residues. Deletions cut 2 bases from V and 4 bases from J, with 14 bases between. Germline-derived CDR1 and CDR2 are GTSNPN and SVGIG (reference sequence). The CDR3 sequence: CAWSTTTGRTEAFF. The CDR3 DNA reads TGTGCCTGGAGTACTACCACAGGGCGCACTGAAGCTTTCTTT.

The chain joins TRBV5-6 to TRBJ1-6, with TRBD1 as a possible D gene (5 bases). CDR1 is SGHDT and CDR2 is YYEEEE in the germline V gene. The CDR3 length is 14 residues. Trimming shortened V by 0 bases and J by 10 bases, and 11 bases separated the two germline ends. The CDR3 coding sequence is TGTGCCAGCAGCTTGGAACCGGGGGACTCACCCCTCCACTTT. Residues: CASSLEPGDSPLHF.

This clone rates as medium-sized. The rearrangement joins TRBV6-1 to TRBJ1-2; D uncertain. This CDR3 has 12 residues. Germline CDR1 MNHNS, CDR2 SASEGT. V lost 3 bases to trimming and J lost 5 bases, with 7 bases between them. CDR3 amino acids: CASSDGLYGYTF. The CDR3 DNA reads TGTGCCAGCAGTGATGGGTTGTATGGCTACACCTTC.

The chain combines TRBV18 with TRBJ2-4; TRBD2 matches 14 bases. Germline loops: CDR1 KGHSH, CDR2 LQKENI. The CDR3 sequence is 20 residues long. V was clipped by 3 bases and J by 0 bases; unmatched bases: 10. The CDR3 DNA sequence: TGTGCCAGCTCACCGGGGACTAGCGGGGGCAACGCCCTAGCCAAAAACATTCAGTACTTC. Encoded protein: CASSPGTSGGNALAKNIQYF. Filled out from reference TRBV18 and TRBJ2-4, the complete variable domain reads NAGVMQNPRHLVRRRGQEARLRCSPMKGHSHVYWYRQLPEEGLKFMVYLQKENIIDESGMPKERFSAEFPKEGPSILRIQQVVRGDSAAYFCASSPGTSGGNALAKNIQYFGAGTRLSVL.

DNA of the CDR3: TGTGCCAGCAGACTGGGGGGACAGGGAATAAGAGCTTTCTTT. Translating it yields CASRLGGQGIRAFF. The chain links TRBV6-5 to TRBJ1-1, with 9 bases aligning to TRBD1. The CDR3 totals 14 residues. The junction had 12 bases not matched to a gene; V was cut back by 6 bases and J by 10 bases. From germline, CDR1 is MNHEY and CDR2 SVGAGI.

This clone was detected a few times. V gene TRBV9 combines with J gene TRBJ2-1; 12 nucleotides align to TRBD2. Germline V CDR1 and CDR2: SGDLS, YYNGEE. CDR3 length: 16 residues. The V and J ends lost 4 bases and 6 bases, in that order; junction bases with no gene match: 8. DNA for the CDR3: TGTGCCAGCAGCCGACTGACTAGCGGGGGAAGCAATGAGCAGTTCTTC. Encoded protein: CASSRLTSGGSNEQFF.

The sample holds a few counts of this clone. V usage is TRBV27 and J usage is TRBJ2-7; 7 bases align to TRBD2. The CDR3 consists of 14 residues. J was trimmed by 3 bases and V by 6 bases; bases with no gene match: 8. The germline gives CDR1 MNHEY, CDR2 SMNVEV (reference sequence). CDR3 residues: CASSLGGIGYEQYF. CDR3 DNA: TGTGCCAGCAGCCTGGGGGGGATCGGCTACGAGCAGTACTTC.

This clone was seen a single time. The V gene is TRBV7-9, the J gene TRBJ1-1; the D gene is possibly TRBD1 (5 bases). V gave up 5 bases and J gave up 5 bases, with 18 bases separating them. Germline V gene sequence: CDR1 SEHNR, CDR2 FQNEAQ (reference sequence). The CDR3 is 15 amino acids. The CDR3 sequence is CASSPPGRAGTEAFF. The CDR3 nucleotides are TGTGCCAGCAGCCCCCCCGGCAGGGCGGGAACTGAAGCTTTCTTT.

The chain joins TRBV11-1 to TRBJ1-1; 8 nucleotides align to TRBD1. In germline, CDR1 is SGHAT, CDR2 FQDESV (reference sequence). This CDR3 has 12 amino acids. V shed 6 bases, J shed 11 bases, and the junction held 8 bases outside the gene matches. CDR3 loop: CASSRGQGPAFF. The DNA of the CDR3 is TGTGCCAGCAGTCGAGGACAGGGTCCGGCTTTCTTT.

The rearrangement links TRBV6-5 to TRBJ1-5, with D perhaps TRBD1 (5 bases). In germline, CDR1 is MNHEY, CDR2 SVGAGI. The CDR3 consists of 16 residues. Trimming cost V 0 bases and J 5 bases, with 14 bases left between them. CDR3 nucleotides: TGTGCCAGCAGTTACTCAAGACCGGGGCCTGATCAGCCCCAGCATTTT. Residues: CASSYSRPGPDQPQHF.

The gene calls are TRBV10-2 and TRBJ1-3, with 8 positions matching TRBD1. Per germline, CDR1 WSHSY and CDR2 SAAADI. The V segment lost 5 bases and the J segment 4 bases; nucleotides outside the gene matches: 10. The CDR3 loop spans 16 amino acids. The CDR3 sequence: CASSPLDRAGGNTIYF. The CDR3 DNA sequence: TGCGCCAGCAGTCCCCTGGACAGGGCTGGAGGAAACACCATATATTTT.

The rearrangement joins TRBV28 to TRBJ1-2; no clear D gene. The CDR3 contains 13 residues. Germline CDR1 is MDHEN and CDR2 is SYDVKM. Trimming stripped 7 bases from V and 2 bases from J, with 11 bases between. The CDR3 coding sequence is TGTGCCAGCACGGATCATCAAAACTATGGCTACACCTTC. Translating gives CASTDHQNYGYTF.

This clone was recorded once. This chain connects TRBV7-9 to TRBJ1-4; D might be TRBD1 (5 bases). The length of the CDR3 is 15 residues. V was pared by 4 bases and J by 8 bases, with 17 bases between. Germline V gene data show CDR1 as SEHNR and CDR2 as FQNEAQ (reference sequence). The CDR3 reads CASSSGIWHYEKLFF. CDR3 coding DNA: TGTGCCAGCAGCTCAGGGATTTGGCATTACGAAAAACTGTTTTTT.

The genes are TRBV9 and TRBJ2-1, with D possibly matching TRBD2 (5 bases). Germline CDR1 reads SGDLS; CDR2 reads YYNGEE. This CDR3 spans 14 amino acids. V was cut by 0 bases and J by 8 bases, with 12 bases left in between. The CDR3 DNA is TGTGCCAGCAGCGTAGATAGCGCCGTGGATGAGCAGTTCTTC. Its translation is CASSVDSAVDEQFF. Based on the CDR3 plus reference TRBV9 and TRBJ2-1, the full variable domain is DSGVTQTPKHLITATGQRVTLRCSPRSGDLSVYWYQQSLDQGLQFLIQYYNGEERAKGNILERFSAQQFPDLHSELNLSSLELGDSALYFCASSVDSAVDEQFFGPGTRLTVL.

In this sample, this clone turned up a few times. This chain connects TRBV6-1 to TRBJ2-7; D uncertain. Per germline, CDR1 MNHNS and CDR2 SASEGT. The CDR3 is made up of 12 amino acids. Trimming stripped 3 bases from V and 5 bases from J, with 8 bases between. CDR3 in amino acids: CASSDAGDEQYF. DNA for the CDR3: TGTGCCAGCAGTGATGCTGGAGACGAGCAGTACTTC.

This clone was counted a single time. The gene calls are TRBV7-9 and TRBJ1-4; no clear D. From germline, CDR1 is SEHNR and CDR2 FQNEAQ (reference sequence). The CDR3 is made up of 12 amino acids. The V end lost 5 bases, the J end lost 8 bases, and 9 bases lay between the germline ends. The CDR3 DNA follows: TGTGCCAGCAGCGTCATTCAGGAAAAACTGTTTTTT. Its protein product is CASSVIQEKLFF.

V and J are TRBV6-5 and TRBJ2-4; 7 bases align to TRBD1. The germline V gene has CDR1 MNHEY and CDR2 SVGAGI. The CDR3 length is 15 residues. J lost 6 bases, V lost 6 bases, and 11 bases had no gene match. The CDR3: CASREPSWDRNIQYF. In DNA form, the CDR3 reads TGTGCCAGCAGGGAACCTTCCTGGGACAGAAACATTCAGTACTTC.